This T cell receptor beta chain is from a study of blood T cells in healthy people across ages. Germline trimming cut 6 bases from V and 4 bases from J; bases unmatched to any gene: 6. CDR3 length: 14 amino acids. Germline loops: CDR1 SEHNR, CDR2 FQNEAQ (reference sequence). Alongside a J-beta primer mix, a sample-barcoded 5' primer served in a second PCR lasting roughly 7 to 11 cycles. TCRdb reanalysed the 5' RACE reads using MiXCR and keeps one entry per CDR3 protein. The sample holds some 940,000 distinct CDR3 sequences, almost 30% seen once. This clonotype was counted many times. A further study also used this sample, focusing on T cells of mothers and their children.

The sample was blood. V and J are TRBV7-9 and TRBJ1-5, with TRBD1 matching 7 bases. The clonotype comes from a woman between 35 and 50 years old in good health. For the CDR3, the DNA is TGTGCCAGCAGTCCCGGGACAGCAAATCAGCCCCAGCATTTT. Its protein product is CASSPGTANQPQHF.